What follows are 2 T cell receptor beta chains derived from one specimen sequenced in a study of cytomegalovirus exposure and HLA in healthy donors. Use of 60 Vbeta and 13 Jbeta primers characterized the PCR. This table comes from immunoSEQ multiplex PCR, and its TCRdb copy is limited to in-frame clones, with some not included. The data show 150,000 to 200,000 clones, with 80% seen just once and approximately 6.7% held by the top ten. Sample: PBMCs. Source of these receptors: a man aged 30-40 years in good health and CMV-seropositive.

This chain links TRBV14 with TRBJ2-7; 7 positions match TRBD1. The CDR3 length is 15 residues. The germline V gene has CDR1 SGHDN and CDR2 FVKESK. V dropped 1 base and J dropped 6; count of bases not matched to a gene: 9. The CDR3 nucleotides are TGTGCCAGCAGCCAAGCTCCCGGACAGGTCGGCGAGCAGTACTTC. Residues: CASSQAPGQVGEQYF.

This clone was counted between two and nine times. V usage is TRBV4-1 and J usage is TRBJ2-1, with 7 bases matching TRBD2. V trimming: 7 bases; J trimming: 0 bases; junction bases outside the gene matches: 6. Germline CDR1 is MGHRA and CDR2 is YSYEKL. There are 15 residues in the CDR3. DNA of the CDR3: TGCGCCAGCAACCGCGGGGGTGACTCCTACAATGAGCAGTTCTTC. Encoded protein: CASNRGGDSYNEQFF.